This TCR beta chain appears in the sequencing data of a study of blood T cell repertoires in COVID-19. As for the study in general: Material from acute and convalescent COVID-19 was sourced from the United States, Italy and Spain. The analysed material was cDNA or gDNA that came from T cells, B-cell-depleted T cells, or PBMCs.

In the study's own analysis: How many nucleated cells were present was estimated from reference gene primer amplification. Clones were sequenced by immunoSEQ multiplex PCR, and TCRdb holds only the in-frame ones, with some missing. Clone size and V and J calls were adopted from that table, with D and trimming inferred from the DNA. The sample holds around 99,000 clones; about nine tenths are singletons and the top ten take 4.5% to 5.5%. This clone showed up just once. Sequencing was carried out using peripheral blood. The clonotype was recovered from a man aged 50 to 59 with acute or convalescent COVID-19.

The CDR3 loop is CSVVRGLDNEQFF. In DNA, the CDR3 is TGCAGCGTTGTAAGGGGTTTGGACAATGAGCAGTTCTTC. V and J are TRBV29-1 and TRBJ2-1; tentatively, D is TRBD1 (5 bases). Trimming took 4 bases from V and 5 from J, leaving 12 bases between them. CDR1 is SQVTM and CDR2 is ANQGSEA in the germline V gene. CDR3 length: 13 residues.